These T cell receptor beta chains were read from a single sample in a study of blood T cell repertoires in COVID-19. The assay was immunoSEQ multiplex PCR, and TCRdb's table has in-frame clones only and misses some. Of some 110,000 clones in the sample, around four fifths are singletons; the top ten hold 0.8% to 1%. Sequenced sample: peripheral blood. These receptors were collected from a woman between 65 and 79 years old with acute or convalescent COVID-19. Each CDR3 is given with its conserved first and last residue.

J | V | length | CDR3
TRBJ1-5 | TRBV2 | 13 | CASQGTENQPQHF
TRBJ2-1 | TRBV28 | 16 | CASSWEQGTNNNEQFF
TRBJ2-4 | TRBV2 | 15 | CASSERRVAKNIQYF
TRBJ2-2 | TRBV19 | 12 | CASSIRSGELFF
TRBJ2-1 | TRBV6-5 | 15 | CASSYGTPLRNEQFF
TRBJ2-5 | TRBV7-2 | 15 | CASSLEVDYEKTQYF
TRBJ2-7 | TRBV5-1 | 13 | CASSLLVDYEQYF
TRBJ2-2 | TRBV6-5 | 15 | CASHQRGRVTGELFF
TRBJ2-1 | TRBV7-6 | 14 | CASSLGTSGIRPFF
TRBJ1-6 | TRBV5-6 | 16 | CASSTPPGSYNSPLHF
TRBJ2-7 | TRBV19 | 14 | CASSEQGSSYEQYF
TRBJ1-1 | TRBV5-8 | 14 | CASSFIRGRTEAFF
TRBJ1-5 | TRBV12-3/TRBV12-4 | 12 | CASSLGGQPQHF
TRBJ2-7 | TRBV7-8 | 18 | CASSLRGDHVAGGSEQYF
TRBJ1-6 | TRBV9 | 15 | CASRARDRANSPLHF
TRBJ1-5 | TRBV19 | 13 | CASSVQGRQPQHF
TRBJ1-4 | TRBV7-6 | 18 | CASSLKGTGWGTNEKLFF
TRBJ1-4 | TRBV4-2 | 16 | CASSRRRGSRDEKLFF
TRBJ1-3 | TRBV6-6 | 15 | CASSAGQTSGNTIYF
TRBJ1-2 | TRBV30 | 13 | CAWSVSVNYGYTF
TRBJ1-4 | TRBV7-9 | 11 | CAAQGDEKLFF
TRBJ2-1 | TRBV27 | 15 | CASSFSYGGHNEQFF
TRBJ2-1 | TRBV5-1 | 16 | CARSLGGTGFYNEQFF
TRBJ2-3 | TRBV6-4 | 14 | CASSVSGNTDTQYF
TRBJ2-4 | TRBV30 | 18 | CAWSVASGRVGAKNIQYF
TRBJ2-7 | TRBV9 | 15 | CASSAQGRGGYEQYF
TRBJ1-5 | TRBV19 | 15 | CASSGGQGGNQPQHF
TRBJ2-3 | TRBV12-5 | 14 | CASGEGQGADTQYF
TRBJ2-1 | TRBV12-1 | 17 | CASSYSGLAQGGNEQFF
TRBJ2-3 | TRBV2 | 14 | CASSEGRGTDTQYF
TRBJ2-3 | TRBV19 | 14 | CASSMIGGTDTQYF
TRBJ1-1 | TRBV23-1 | 15 | CASSQETGYGTEAFF
TRBJ2-3 | TRBV6-5 | 14 | CASREISSTDTQYF
TRBJ2-1 | TRBV20-1 | 11 | CSVPGGNEQFF
TRBJ2-7 | TRBV3-1/TRBV3-2 | 13 | CASSPQPTYEQYF
TRBJ2-1 | TRBV19 | 15 | CASSVVARVYNEQFF
TRBJ2-5 | TRBV14 | 14 | CASSPGLAAETQYF
TRBJ1-2 | TRBV4-1 | 14 | CASGGVGPGYGYTF
TRBJ2-1 | TRBV3-1/TRBV3-2 | 16 | CASSLRTSGGANEQFF
TRBJ2-1 | TRBV6-5 | 14 | CACSQGEMYNEQFF
TRBJ2-3 | TRBV5-1 | 15 | CASSLTQAPTDTQYF
TRBJ1-1 | TRBV3-1/TRBV3-2 | 14 | CASRSDRVNTEAFF
TRBJ1-4 | TRBV3-1/TRBV3-2 | 14 | CASSLRTGGEKLFF
TRBJ1-4 | TRBV29-1 | 14 | CSVGVGQGGEKLFF
TRBJ2-1 | TRBV19 | 17 | CASSPPPLAGIYNEQFF
TRBJ1-2 | TRBV4-1 | 13 | CASSPGQNYGYTF
TRBJ2-4 | TRBV28 | 14 | CASRTRAGQNIQYF
TRBJ2-5 | TRBV7-6 | 14 | CASSSTTAGETQYF
TRBJ2-1 | TRBV9 | 16 | CASSPRLAGGRREQFF
TRBJ2-1 | TRBV6-5 | 14 | CASSYSLEGNEQFF
TRBJ2-1 | TRBV6-5 | 14 | CASDGLAGAQEQFF
TRBJ2-7 | TRBV19 | 15 | CASSGDNRATYEQYF
TRBJ2-5 | TRBV7-3 | 16 | CASSLGPGGLQETQYF
TRBJ2-1 | TRBV3-1/TRBV3-2 | 14 | CASSQLLAGGPKFF
TRBJ1-2 | TRBV2 | 14 | CASSERRPPSGYTF